This TCR beta chain was recorded in a study of cytomegalovirus exposure and HLA in healthy donors. CDR1 MNHNY and CDR2 SVGAGI come from the germline V gene (reference sequence). Trimming shortened V by 6 bases and J by 0 bases, and 16 bases separated the two germline ends. There are 16 residues in the CDR3. PCR was performed using 60 Vbeta and 13 Jbeta primers. Measured with immunoSEQ multiplex PCR; TCRdb has only the in-frame clones, and not every one. The top ten clones hold under 7.5% of a sample with 120,000 to 150,000 clones, 60% to 85% of them seen once. The material sequenced was PBMCs. The chain is built from TRBV6-6 and TRBJ2-3; D might be TRBD2 (6 bases). The clonotype was recovered from a man aged 40-55 years in good health and CMV-seropositive. In DNA form, the CDR3 reads TGTGCCAGCAGCCTACTAGCAACATCTAGCACAGATACGCAGTATTTT. Protein sequence: CASSLLATSSTDTQYF.